The 12 T cell receptor beta chains presented below share a single source sample, sequenced in a study of blood T cells in healthy people across ages. The use of a sample-barcoded 5' primer and a J-beta primer mix characterized a second PCR of roughly 6 to 11 cycles. TCRdb re-derived calls from the 5' RACE reads in MiXCR, one entry per CDR3 protein. The sample consists of 1.5 million to 2 million distinct CDR3 sequences, 49% of them appearing once. Sequenced: blood. The origin of the receptors is a woman between 35 and 50 years old in good health.

The chain joins TRBV6-5 to TRBJ2-1; D unresolved. CDR3 length: 15 amino acids. The germline V gene has CDR1 MNHEY and CDR2 SVGAGI. With 2 bases removed from V and 2 bases from J, the gap between germline ends came to 10 bases. CDR3 sequence (DNA): TGTGCCAGCAGTTACGGTGGGAACGCCTACAATGAGCAGTTCTTC. Protein product: CASSYGGNAYNEQFF.

The chain couples TRBV29-1 to TRBJ1-2; D unclear. There are 16 residues in the CDR3. Trimming stripped 0 bases from V and 0 bases from J, with 14 bases between. The germline V gene encodes CDR1 SQVTM and CDR2 ANQGSEA. The CDR3 bases are TGCAGCGTTGAAGATGGCGGCCAGCAATCTAACTATGGCTACACCTTC. It specifies CSVEDGGQQSNYGYTF.

The chain has TRBV15 and TRBJ1-5; D might be TRBD1 (6 bases). Germline loops: CDR1 LNHNV, CDR2 YYDKDF (reference sequence). The germline V and J ends were trimmed by 3 bases and 3 bases, with 12 bases remaining between them. CDR3 size: 15 residues. CDR3 in amino acids: CATSSQDSLNQPQHF. The CDR3, as DNA: TGTGCCACCAGCAGCCAGGACAGTCTCAATCAGCCCCAGCATTTT.

In its sample, this clonotype was seen a few times. The J gene is TRBJ1-2, the V gene TRBV25-1, with a tentative D call TRBD1 (5 bases). V lost 8 bases to trimming and J lost 5 bases, with 12 bases between them. The CDR3 length is 12 residues. Germline CDR1 MGHDK, CDR2 SYGVNS. The DNA for the CDR3 is TGTGCCAGCTCTGGGGGGTATTATGGCTACACCTTC. The encoded protein is CASSGGYYGYTF.

This clonotype was observed a handful of times. The chain combines TRBV7-9 with TRBJ2-3; no reliable D call. The CDR3 length is 13 residues. With 6 bases removed from V and 2 bases from J, the gap between germline ends came to 9 bases. Germline V gene sequence: CDR1 SEHNR, CDR2 FQNEAQ (reference sequence). The CDR3 reads CASRGSYTDTQYF. Here the CDR3 DNA reads TGTGCCAGCAGAGGGTCTTACACAGATACGCAGTATTTT.

The count of this clonotype is one. The gene calls are TRBV5-1 and TRBJ1-2, with D tentatively TRBD1 (5 bases). The ends were cut back, 9 bases at V and 8 bases at J, with 23 bases in the middle. In germline, CDR1 is SGHRS, CDR2 YFSETQ. The CDR3 is made up of 14 amino acids. The CDR3 sequence: CATARGKAWGGYTF. The CDR3 nucleotides are TGCGCCACCGCCCGAGGCAAAGCCTGGGGGGGCTACACCTTC.

This clonotype showed up many times. A junction boundary mismatches the germline segment, possibly from a read error. The CDR3 DNA reads as TGTGCCAGCAGCTTAGACAGCGAGACCCAGTACTTC. Protein: CASSLDSETQYF. This sequence joins TRBV5-1 and TRBJ2-5; weak D call: TRBD1 (5 bases). There are 12 residues in the CDR3. The germline CDR1 and CDR2 sequences are SGHRS and YFSETQ.

This clonotype was seen a few times. The rearrangement joins TRBV5-1 to TRBJ2-1; 8 bases fit TRBD2. Germline loops: CDR1 SGHRS, CDR2 YFSETQ. V lost 5 bases to trimming and J lost 0 bases; unmatched junction nucleotides: 4. CDR3 size: 15 residues. The CDR3 reads CASRRSGSSYNEQFF. CDR3 sequence (DNA): TGCGCCAGCAGGAGGAGCGGGAGCTCCTACAATGAGCAGTTCTTC.

V is TRBV12-3 or TRBV12-4 and J is TRBJ2-3; TRBD2 agrees at 8 bases. The CDR3 has 14 residues. V shed 8 bases and J 2 bases; nucleotides not matched to a gene: 6. The CDR3 region has the DNA TGTGCCAGCCGGGGGGGCTACTACACAGATACGCAGTATTTT. Encoded protein: CASRGGYYTDTQYF.

The genes are TRBV5-4 and TRBJ1-2; 8 bases match TRBD1. The trim removed 4 bases at V and 4 bases at J, leaving 15 bases unmatched. Germline V gene sequence: CDR1 SGHNT, CDR2 YYREEE (reference sequence). This CDR3 comprises 17 residues. CDR3 nucleotide sequence: TGTGCCAGCAGCCAGGGGGCAGGGGCTCTCCAGGGCTATGGCTACACCTTC. Translating gives CASSQGAGALQGYGYTF.

This sequence joins TRBV15 and TRBJ2-3; D is perhaps TRBD1 or TRBD2 (6 bases each). Germline CDR1 is LNHNV and CDR2 is YYDKDF (reference sequence). The CDR3 is 16 amino acids. Trimming shortened V by 3 bases and J by 2 bases, and 15 bases separated the two germline ends. As DNA, the CDR3 is TGTGCCACCAGCAGGGGCCTGAGGGGGGACACAGATACGCAGTATTTT. Residues: CATSRGLRGDTDTQYF. Full variable domain (rest looked up from reference TRBV15 and TRBJ2-3): DAMVIQNPRYQVTQFGKPVTLSCSQTLNHNVMYWYQQKSSQAPKLLFHYYDKDFNNEADTPDNFQSRRPNTSFCFLDIRSPGLGDTAMYLCATSRGLRGDTDTQYFGPGTRLTVL.

The table lists this clonotype with a few counts. The chain carries TRBV29-1 and TRBJ2-4; D might be TRBD1 or TRBD2, each matching 6 bases. Trimming removed 4 bases from V and 7 bases from J, with 11 bases in between. CDR1 and CDR2 from the germline V gene are SQVTM and ANQGSEA. The CDR3 has 12 residues. Here the CDR3 reads CSVVWGANIQYF. CDR3 sequence (DNA): TGCAGCGTTGTTTGGGGGGCCAACATTCAGTACTTC.